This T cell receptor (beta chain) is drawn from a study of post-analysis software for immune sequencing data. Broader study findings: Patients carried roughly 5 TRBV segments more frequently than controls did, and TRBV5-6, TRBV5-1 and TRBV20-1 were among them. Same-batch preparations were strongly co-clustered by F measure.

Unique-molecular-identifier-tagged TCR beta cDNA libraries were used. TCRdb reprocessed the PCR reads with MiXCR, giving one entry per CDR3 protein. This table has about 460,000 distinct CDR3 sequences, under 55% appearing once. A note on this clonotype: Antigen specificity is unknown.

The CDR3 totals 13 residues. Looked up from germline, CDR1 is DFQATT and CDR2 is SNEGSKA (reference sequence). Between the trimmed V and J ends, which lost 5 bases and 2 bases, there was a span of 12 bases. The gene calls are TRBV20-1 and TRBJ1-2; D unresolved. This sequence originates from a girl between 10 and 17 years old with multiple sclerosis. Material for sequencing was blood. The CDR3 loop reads CSARPLQNYGYTF. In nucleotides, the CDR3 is TGCAGTGCTCGCCCGCTCCAAAACTATGGCTACACCTTC.